These T cell receptor beta chains were read from a single sample in a study of OX40 agonist ivuxolimab in advanced cancers. The method was immunoSEQ multiplex PCR; TCRdb's version includes in-frame clones alone and lacks a portion of them. The sample carries about 58,000 clones, approximately 81% recorded once. Sequencing was performed on CD4+ or CD8+ T cells sorted from blood, taken in a trial of the OX40 agonist ivuxolimab. The receptors shown here come from an adult with an advanced solid tumor such as melanoma, head and neck, liver or kidney cancer. The CDR3 runs from the conserved cysteine through the conserved F or W. A D gene is named only where the DNA matches it firmly. Not every row has a clone size; where given, it reads once, few, many or a size class.

j_call cdr3_length clone_size v_call d_call cdr3_nt cdr3_aa
TRBJ2-2 15 - TRBV7-3 - TGTGCCAGCAGCTTAGGATCAGGGAAGACCGGGGAGCTGTTTTTT CASSLGSGKTGELFF
TRBJ1-3 15 - TRBV9 - TGTGCCAGCAGCGCTCTACATGCGGGTGGAAACACCATATATTTT CASSALHAGGNTIYF
TRBJ2-5 13 - TRBV7-3 - TGTGCCAGCAGCTTGCGGGGGCGAGAGACCCAGTACTTC CASSLRGRETQYF
TRBJ2-7 14 many TRBV2 TRBD2 TGTGCCAGCACGAGACTAGCGGGAGTGTACGAGCAGTACTTC CASTRLAGVYEQYF
TRBJ2-3 15 - TRBV11-3 - TGTGCCAGCAGCTTAGAAGGCGGGGAGGAAGATACGCAGTATTTT CASSLEGGEEDTQYF
TRBJ2-5 14 few TRBV7-3 - TGTGCCAGCAGCCCCACAGGGTTACAAGAGACCCAGTACTTC CASSPTGLQETQYF
TRBJ2-2 14 - TRBV5-5 TRBD2 TGTGCCAGCAGCTACCGGGGGGACACCGGGGAGCTGTTTTTT CASSYRGDTGELFF
TRBJ2-1 15 - TRBV9 TRBD2 TGTGCCAGCAGCCCGACTAGCGGGACCTACAATGAGCAGTTCTTC CASSPTSGTYNEQFF
TRBJ2-7 15 - TRBV10-3 - TGTGCCATCAGTGAGTCGGTGGAGGGGGCGTACGAGCAGTACTTC CAISESVEGAYEQYF
TRBJ1-5 13 many TRBV4-1 - TGCGCCAGCAGCCAAGCGGGGAATCAGCCCCAGCATTTT CASSQAGNQPQHF
TRBJ1-5 13 - TRBV29-1 TRBD1 TGCAGCGTTCAGGGGGCTGGGAATCAGCCCCAGCATTTT CSVQGAGNQPQHF
TRBJ1-3 15 - TRBV5-1 - TGCGCCAGCAGCTTGGCCACAGGGTTTGGAAACACCATATATTTT CASSLATGFGNTIYF
TRBJ1-5 13 - TRBV10-3 - TGTGCCATCAGTGAGCCCCCGTCAGGGCCCCAGCATTTT CAISEPPSGPQHF
TRBJ2-7 15 - TRBV6-5 TRBD1 TGTGCCAGCAGTTACTCTACCGGGACAGGGGTCGAGCAGTACTTC CASSYSTGTGVEQYF
TRBJ2-7 14 - TRBV5-4 TRBD2 TGTGCCAGCAGCTTTAGCGGGAGAGGTACCGAGCAGTACTTC CASSFSGRGTEQYF
TRBJ2-5 14 - TRBV10-2 - TGCGCCAGCACCCGGATGGGGTACCAAGAGACCCAGTACTTC CASTRMGYQETQYF
TRBJ2-1 15 - TRBV10-3 TRBD2 TGTGCCATCAGTGAGTCGGGACTAGCGGGGGATGAGCAGTTCTTC CAISESGLAGDEQFF
TRBJ2-3 14 - TRBV29-1 TRBD2 TGCAGCGTTGGCCTAGCGGGAGTTACAGATACGCAGTATTTT CSVGLAGVTDTQYF
TRBJ2-5 16 once TRBV6-5 - TGTGCCAGCAGTTACTCGGCTGGAGATCTTCAAGAGACCCAGTACTTC CASSYSAGDLQETQYF
TRBJ2-4 15 - TRBV9 - TGTGCCAGCAGCGTAGAGGCAGGGCGGTGGGACATTCAGTACTTC CASSVEAGRWDIQYF
TRBJ2-2 13 - TRBV19 - TGTGCCAGTAGTATCTTGGGCCCCGGGGAGCTGTTTTTT CASSILGPGELFF
TRBJ2-1 14 - TRBV11-3 - TGTGCCAGCAGCTCCCAAGGCCTGGGGGGTGAGCAGTTCTTC CASSSQGLGGEQFF
TRBJ2-2 15 few TRBV2 TRBD1 TGTGCCAGTGGGCCTTGGACAGGGGCCACCGGGGAGCTGTTTTTT CASGPWTGATGELFF
TRBJ2-7 14 - TRBV6-1 TRBD2 TGTGCCAGCAAGGCGGGAGAAGGGTACAACGAGCAGTACTTC CASKAGEGYNEQYF
TRBJ2-1 15 - TRBV25-1 TRBD2 TGTGCCAGCGGGACTATAGCGGGAGACAACAATGAGCAGTTCTTC CASGTIAGDNNEQFF
TRBJ1-1 14 - TRBV2 - TGTGCCAGCAGTGGGGGCGCAAGGGACACTGAAGCTTTCTTT CASSGGARDTEAFF
TRBJ1-1 16 - TRBV5-1 TRBD1 TGCGCCAGCAGCACCGGACAGGGACTATTGGAGACTGAAGCTTTCTTT CASSTGQGLLETEAFF
TRBJ2-5 13 - TRBV5-4 - TGTGCCAGCAGCTTCGACCGAGAAGAGACCCAGTACTTC CASSFDREETQYF
TRBJ2-3 18 - TRBV18 - TGTGCCAGCTCACCACTGGCCGGCGGAAACCTTGGCACAGATACGCAGTATTTT CASSPLAGGNLGTDTQYF
TRBJ2-1 13 - TRBV5-6 TRBD2 TGTGCCAGCAGCTTCTTTAGCGGGAGGGTTCAGTTCTTC CASSFFSGRVQFF
TRBJ1-3 15 - TRBV6-5 - TGTGCCAGCAGTTACGGTGTTTCGGCCGGAAACACCATATATTTT CASSYGVSAGNTIYF
TRBJ2-1 16 - TRBV14 - TGTGCCAGCAGCCAATACACGGGGACATTGAGGGATGAGCAGTTCTTC CASSQYTGTLRDEQFF